This T cell receptor beta chain was retrieved from a study of shared clonotypes between healthy human individuals. Naivety among CD8 cells was defined by CD45RO negativity and positive CCR7 selection, thereby excluding terminally differentiated effector memory CD45RA+ cells. Germline-derived CDR1 and CDR2 are SGDLS and YYNGEE. The CDR3 has 16 amino acids. Trimming pared 2 bases from V and 2 bases from J, leaving 15 bases between. The method was immunoSEQ multiplex PCR; TCRdb's version includes in-frame clones alone and lacks a portion of them. The sample has 2 million or so clones; approximately 95% are singletons.

Sequencing was performed on naive CD8+ T cells sorted from blood. The V and J genes are TRBV9 and TRBJ2-3, with D perhaps TRBD2 (6 bases). The clonotype originates from a man between 18 and 35 years old in good health. CDR3 sequence: CASSVADGTYTDTQYF. The CDR3 DNA reads as TGTGCCAGCAGCGTGGCTGACGGGACTTACACAGATACGCAGTATTTT.